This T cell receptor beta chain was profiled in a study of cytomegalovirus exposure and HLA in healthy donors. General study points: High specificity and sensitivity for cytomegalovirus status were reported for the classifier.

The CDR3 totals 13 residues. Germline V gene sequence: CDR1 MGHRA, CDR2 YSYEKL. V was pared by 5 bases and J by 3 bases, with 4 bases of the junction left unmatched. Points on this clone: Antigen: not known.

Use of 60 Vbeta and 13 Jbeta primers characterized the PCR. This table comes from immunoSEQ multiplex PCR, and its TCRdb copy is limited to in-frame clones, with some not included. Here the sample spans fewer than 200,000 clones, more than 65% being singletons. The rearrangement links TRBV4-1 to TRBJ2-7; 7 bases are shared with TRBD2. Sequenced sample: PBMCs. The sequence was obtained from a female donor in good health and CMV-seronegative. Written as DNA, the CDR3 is TGCGCCAGCAGCGAGTGGGAGGGCTACGAGCAGTACTTC. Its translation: CASSEWEGYEQYF.